This T cell receptor beta chain was recovered during a study of PD-1 blockade in classical Hodgkin lymphoma. Findings and caveats of the study: The repertoire differences lack a defined cause, possibly disease activity or prior therapy.

This clone was detected a few times. No antigen is known for it. Profiling relied on immunoSEQ multiplex PCR, and the TCRdb table lists in-frame clones only, not all of them. The sample shows around 30,000 clones, under 75% of them seen only once. Indicated time point: cycle 4 day 1 (C4D1), after less than seven weeks of nivolumab. Every patient experienced relapse after autologous stem cell transplantation, and brentuximab vedotin exposure varied. This specimen consisted of peripheral blood mononuclear cells (PBMCs), obtained before the fourth cycle of nivolumab. This TCR was sampled from a human donor with classical Hodgkin lymphoma.

The DNA for the CDR3 is TGTGCCAGCAGCTTGGTTGGGGGGACCACTGAAGCTTTCTTT. It codes for CASSLVGGTTEAFF. V and J are TRBV5-6 and TRBJ1-1; a weak D match, TRBD1 (5 bases). Trimming stripped 0 bases from V and 4 bases from J, with 10 bases between. The germline CDR1 and CDR2 sequences are SGHDT and YYEEEE. CDR3 size: 14 residues.